These T cell receptor beta chains were read from a single sample in a study of T cell responses to AZD1222 COVID-19 vaccine. Some clones are missing from TCRdb's copy, which holds only in-frame ones; the method was immunoSEQ multiplex PCR. The table shows some 56,000 clones, with roughly 89% occurring only once. This specimen was peripheral blood, taken 28 days after the second AZD1222 dose. These receptors came from an adult who received the AZD1222 COVID-19 vaccine. CDR3s include the opening cysteine and the closing phenylalanine or tryptophan.

v_call cdr3_aa
TRBV11-2 CASSLGGQWTEAFF
TRBV9 CASMGSGTDTQYF
TRBV12-5 CASGLREVETQYF
TRBV10-1 CASSEGSGTSYEQYF
TRBV29-1 CSGYGLNYGYTF
TRBV3-1/TRBV3-2 CASSPYQASHEKLFF
TRBV11-2 CASSFTGDNQPQHF
TRBV21-1 CASRELAAYNEQFF
TRBV10-1 CASSEGFNTGELFF
TRBV6-1 CASSEELGEAFF
TRBV6-5 CASTPGGGSEFF
TRBV9 CASSVASRVGNTIYF
TRBV28 CASSLTGTGLEAFF
TRBV2 CASTPGQGASLAARDEQFF
TRBV4-1 CASSQELAGAREQYF
TRBV7-6 CASSPAQAGVDTQYF
TRBV7-9 CASSRLGYEQYF
TRBV11-2 CASRPQGASAGAFF
TRBV2 CASWDRAYEQYF
TRBV5-1 CASSPSVETQYF
TRBV9 CASSVGQGRIETQYF
TRBV28 CASSSPPGTGREQYF
TRBV19 CASSIKGQGATTGELFF
TRBV7-2 CASSLYTAYEGYTF
TRBV11-3 CASSLRQGGAYEQYF
TRBV9 CASSPGLGYEQYF
TRBV3-1/TRBV3-2 CASSQDLRLAGEHEQYF
TRBV25-1 CASTTRGGSSGNTIYF
TRBV6-5 CASSYSRAGNTEAFF
TRBV30 CAWRDSLRSLGTF
TRBV6-1 CASSEIGGSETQYF
TRBV11-2 CASSFGGPNTGELFF
TRBV6-6 CASSYGGETQYF
TRBV30 CAWSGGFNQPQHF
TRBV11-2 CASSFTGGDLGEAFF
TRBV18 CASSRAGGASGELFF
TRBV2 CASIGLARTDTQYF
TRBV7-9 CASSLAGGPFDEQFF
TRBV5-1 CASSLAGGTGNTEAFF
TRBV7-9 CASSLHPTGRRNEKLFF
TRBV28 CASSLFRALGEKLFF
TRBV5-1 CASSFGAATNEKLFF
TRBV10-1 CASSESRQNYEQYF
TRBV5-1 CASSSGQGDGNTIYF
TRBV2 CASSTGPRNEQFF
TRBV27 CASSLNRPSNQPQHF
TRBV2 CASSEERGGDTQYF
TRBV5-4 CASSGRQGTDTQYF
TRBV6-5 CASRSLGDTIYF
TRBV5-8 CASSLGQLLAVSYNEQFF
TRBV25-1 CASTTGVGYGYTF
TRBV5-1 CASSLGRVNTEAFF
TRBV6-1 CASSEAHGAGAEAFF
TRBV5-4 CASIQMGLAAAEQFF
TRBV27 CASSTYDSSYEQYF
TRBV18 CASSSGEGRLGQPQHF
TRBV5-4 CAGGLAGGGDEQFF
TRBV5-4 CASSPAGQGFGNTIYF